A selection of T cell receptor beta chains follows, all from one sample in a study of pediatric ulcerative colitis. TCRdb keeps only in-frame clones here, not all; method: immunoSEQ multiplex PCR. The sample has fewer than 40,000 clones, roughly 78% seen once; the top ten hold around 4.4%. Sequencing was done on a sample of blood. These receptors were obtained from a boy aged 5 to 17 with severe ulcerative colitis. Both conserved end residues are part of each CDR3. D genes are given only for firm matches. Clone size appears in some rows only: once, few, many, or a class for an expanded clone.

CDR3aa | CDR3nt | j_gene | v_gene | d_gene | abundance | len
CASSETRQPNTEAFF | TGTGCCAGCAGTGAGACTCGCCAGCCGAACACTGAAGCTTTCTTT | TRBJ1-1 | TRBV6-1 | . | . | 15
CASSKSGTQIVYF | TGTGCCAGCAGCAAGTCAGGGACCCAAATTGTGTACTTC | TRBJ2-4 | TRBV21-1 | . | few | 13
CASRDVDNSPLHF | TGTGCCTCCCGGGACGTCGATAATTCACCCCTCCACTTT | TRBJ1-6 | TRBV6-5 | . | . | 13
CASSVAGNEQFF | TGTGCCAGCAGCGTAGCAGGGAATGAGCAGTTCTTC | TRBJ2-1 | TRBV9 | . | . | 12
CASSDQWGTGRDQPQHF | TGTGCCAGCAGCGATCAATGGGGGACAGGGAGGGATCAGCCCCAGCATTTT | TRBJ1-5 | TRBV7-8 | TRBD1 | . | 17
CASSPGRNTDTQYF | TGTGCCAGCAGTCCGGGACGGAACACAGATACGCAGTATTTT | TRBJ2-3 | TRBV27 | . | . | 14
CASSLRTGSRALHF | TGTGCCAGCAGCCTAAGGACGGGGAGCAGGGCCCTCCACTTT | TRBJ1-6 | TRBV5-6 | . | . | 14
CASSLGLAEYNEQFF | TGTGCCAGCTCACTTGGGCTAGCGGAGTACAATGAGCAGTTCTTC | TRBJ2-1 | TRBV18 | TRBD2 | once | 15
CASSLYLRGNTIYF | TGTGCCAGCAGCCTTTATCTACGGGGAAACACCATATATTTT | TRBJ1-3 | TRBV11-2 | . | . | 14
CASSPAGNLNTEAFF | TGTGCCAGCAGCCCGGCCGGGAACTTGAACACTGAAGCTTTCTTT | TRBJ1-1 | TRBV11-2 | . | . | 15
CASSRGLADTQYF | TGTGCCAGTAGTAGGGGACTAGCAGATACGCAGTATTTT | TRBJ2-3 | TRBV19 | TRBD2 | few | 13
CASSPRTVSGANVLTF | TGTGCCAGCAGCCCCCGGACTGTTTCTGGGGCCAACGTCCTGACTTTC | TRBJ2-6 | TRBV7-9 | . | . | 16
CAIRSGVPNTEAFF | TGTGCCATCAGGTCGGGGGTCCCGAACACTGAAGCTTTCTTT | TRBJ1-1 | TRBV10-3 | . | few | 14
CASSVDKTGRDYGYTF | TGTGCCAGCAGCGTAGACAAAACAGGGCGGGACTATGGCTACACCTTC | TRBJ1-2 | TRBV9 | . | . | 16
CASSPGLHYNEQFF | TGCGCCAGCAGCCCTGGACTGCATTACAATGAGCAGTTCTTC | TRBJ2-1 | TRBV5-1 | . | . | 14
CASSQTTSPQETQYF | TGCGCCAGCAGCCAAACTACTAGCCCACAAGAGACCCAGTACTTC | TRBJ2-5 | TRBV4-1 | . | . | 15
CASSRQGGEQYF | TGTGCCAGCAGCCGCCAGGGCGGCGAGCAGTACTTC | TRBJ2-7 | TRBV27 | . | once | 12
CAWSDGDRSRKLFF | TGTGCCTGGAGTGATGGGGACAGGTCTCGAAAACTGTTTTTT | TRBJ1-4 | TRBV30 | TRBD1 | . | 14
CASSSTLAGTYGEQYF | TGTGCCAGCAGCTCGACCTTAGCGGGGACCTACGGGGAGCAGTACTTC | TRBJ2-7 | TRBV7-9 | TRBD2 | . | 16
CASSLDSYGYTF | TGTGCCAGCAGCTTGGACAGCTATGGCTACACCTTC | TRBJ1-2 | TRBV7-9 | . | . | 12